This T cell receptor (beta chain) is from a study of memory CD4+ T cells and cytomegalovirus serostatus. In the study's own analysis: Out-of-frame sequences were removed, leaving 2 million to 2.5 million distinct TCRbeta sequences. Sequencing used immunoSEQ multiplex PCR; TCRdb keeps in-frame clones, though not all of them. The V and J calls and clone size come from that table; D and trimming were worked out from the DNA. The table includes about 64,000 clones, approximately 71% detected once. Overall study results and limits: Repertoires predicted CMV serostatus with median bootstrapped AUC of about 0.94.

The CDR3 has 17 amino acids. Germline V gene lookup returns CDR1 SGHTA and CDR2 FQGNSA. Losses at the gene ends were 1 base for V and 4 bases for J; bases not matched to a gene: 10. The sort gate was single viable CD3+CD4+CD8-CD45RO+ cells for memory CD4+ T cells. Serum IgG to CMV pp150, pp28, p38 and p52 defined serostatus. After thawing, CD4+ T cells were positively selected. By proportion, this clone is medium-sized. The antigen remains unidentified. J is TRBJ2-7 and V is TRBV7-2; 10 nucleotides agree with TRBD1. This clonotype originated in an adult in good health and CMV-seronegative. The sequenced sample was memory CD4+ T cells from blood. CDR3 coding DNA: TGTGCCAGCAGCTTAGAACGGACAGGGGGGGGACTATACGAGCAGTACTTC. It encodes CASSLERTGGGLYEQYF.